Shown below are 28 T cell receptor beta chains from a single sample sequenced in a study of cytomegalovirus exposure and HLA in healthy donors. PCR amplification relied on 60 Vbeta primers (plus 13 Jbeta primers). Method: immunoSEQ multiplex PCR; TCRdb's copy keeps in-frame clones and lacks some. This table has more than 45,000 clones, 72% appearing once. What was sequenced was PBMCs. The receptors come from a man aged 25 to 45 in good health and CMV-seronegative.

This clone was recorded a few times. This chain joins TRBV19 and TRBJ1-5; a weak D match, TRBD1 (6 bases). The germline V gene encodes CDR1 LNHDA and CDR2 SQIVND (reference sequence). Trimming shortened V by 2 bases and J by 1 base, and 12 bases separated the two germline ends. This CDR3 contains 16 residues. The CDR3 loop is CASSITGWGSNQPQHF. The CDR3 nucleotides are TGTGCCAGTAGTATAACAGGGTGGGGCAGCAATCAGCCCCAGCATTTT.

In its sample, this clone was seen once. The V call is TRBV29-1, the J call TRBJ2-1, with 10 bases identical to TRBD2. This CDR3 is built from 15 residues. Germline V lookup: CDR1 SQVTM, CDR2 ANQGSEA. V was clipped by 4 bases and J by 4 bases; unmatched bases: 7. The CDR3 here is CSVGPLAGPYNEQFF. CDR3 nucleotides: TGCAGCGTTGGCCCACTAGCGGGACCATACAATGAGCAGTTCTTC.

The chain recombines TRBV7-2 with TRBJ1-2; TRBD1 might be the D (5 bases). Germline-derived CDR1 and CDR2 are SGHTA and FQGNSA. V dropped 5 bases and J dropped 1 base, with 14 bases sitting between them. This CDR3 comprises 15 residues. CDR3 DNA sequence: TGTGCCAGCAGCCTAAGTAGGGGAGGTAACTATGGCTACACCTTC. It codes for CASSLSRGGNYGYTF.

The chain employs TRBV5-4 and TRBJ2-7, with D maybe TRBD2 (6 bases). The V gene's germline CDR1 is SGHNT and CDR2 YYREEE (reference sequence). The CDR3 contains 13 residues. The V end lost 4 bases, the J end lost 5 bases, and 13 bases lay between the germline ends. This CDR3 is CASSPAGRDEQYF. CDR3 bases: TGTGCCAGCAGCCCGGCGGGGCGAGACGAGCAGTACTTC.

The V call is TRBV29-1, the J call TRBJ2-7; TRBD1 might be the D (5 bases). CDR1 and CDR2 (germline): SQVTM, ANQGSEA. Trimming took off 0 bases at V and 1 base at J, with 7 bases between the two ends. CDR3 length equals 13 residues. This CDR3 reads CSVEDPGSYEQYF. The CDR3 coding sequence is TGCAGCGTTGAAGATCCAGGGTCCTACGAGCAGTACTTC.

The chain couples TRBV30 to TRBJ1-2, with 12 nucleotides matching TRBD1. Germline CDR1 GTSNPN, CDR2 SVGIG (reference sequence). With 4 bases clipped from V and 6 bases from J, the junction kept 9 bases outside the gene matches. CDR3 size: 15 residues. For the CDR3, the DNA is TGTGCCTGGACTAGCCGGGACAGGGGGCGGAATGGCTACACCTTC. It is translated as CAWTSRDRGRNGYTF.

V gene TRBV7-9 combines with J gene TRBJ2-7, with 9 bases fitting TRBD2. Germline CDR1 SEHNR, CDR2 FQNEAQ (reference sequence). Losses at the gene ends were 1 base for V and 4 bases for J; bases not matched to a gene: 5. The CDR3 has 15 residues. Here the CDR3 reads CASSLGSGLAYEQYF. CDR3 coding DNA: TGTGCCAGCAGCTTAGGTTCGGGACTAGCTTACGAGCAGTACTTC.

This clone was seen only a few times. V usage is TRBV6-1 and J usage is TRBJ1-1; unclear D gene. Trimming cost V 4 bases and J 0 bases, with 9 bases left between them. CDR1 is MNHNS, CDR2 SASEGT, per germline. The CDR3 runs to 14 residues. DNA of the CDR3: TGTGCCAGCAGTGTTGCGGGATTGAACACTGAAGCTTTCTTT. It translates to CASSVAGLNTEAFF.

This clone has a handful of counts. The gene calls are TRBV6-5 and TRBJ1-1, with a tentative D call TRBD1 (5 bases). The CDR3 consists of 11 residues. Per the germline V gene, CDR1 is MNHEY and CDR2 is SVGAGI. Trimming took 6 bases from V and 7 from J, leaving 9 bases between them. The CDR3 DNA reads as TGTGCCAGCAGATGGGGGGATGAAGCTTTCTTT. Its protein is CASRWGDEAFF.

Turning to this clone: Because it lacks the conserved phenylalanine or tryptophan at the end, this CDR3 is likely a read error. The chain recombines TRBV7-9 with TRBJ1-4; D is perhaps TRBD1 (5 bases). The length of the CDR3 is 16 residues. Germline CDR1 is SEHNR and CDR2 is FQNEAQ (reference sequence). The ends were cut back, 4 bases at V and 0 bases at J, with 12 bases in the middle. The CDR3 sequence is CASSSDRFATNEKLFV. The CDR3, as DNA: TGTGCCAGCAGCTCCGACAGATTTGCAACTAATGAAAAACTGTTTGTT.

This clone was detected a few times. The rearrangement links TRBV6-1 to TRBJ1-5; 7 bases are a match to TRBD1. The length of the CDR3 is 15 residues. Germline CDR1 MNHNS, CDR2 SASEGT. With V trimmed by 1 base and J by 6 bases, 6 bases remained unmatched. The CDR3 region has the DNA TGTGCCAGCAGTGAAGACGAAGGGGGCGGTCAGCCCCAGCATTTT. It codes for CASSEDEGGGQPQHF.

The rearrangement uses TRBV5-1 and TRBJ2-5, with D possibly matching TRBD1 (6 bases). The CDR3 runs 16 residues. V gave up 4 bases and J gave up 2 bases, with 18 bases separating them. Germline V gene lookup returns CDR1 SGHRS and CDR2 YFSETQ. The CDR3 DNA is TGCGCCAGCAGCCCAAGACCGGACAGTTTTCAAGAGACCCAGTACTTC. Its protein is CASSPRPDSFQETQYF.

The J gene is TRBJ1-5, the V gene TRBV2; 7 bases line up with TRBD1. The CDR3 contains 14 residues. The junction had 3 bases not matched to a gene; V was cut back by 6 bases and J by 1 base. CDR1 is SNHLY and CDR2 is FYNNEI in the germline V gene. Here the CDR3 DNA reads TGTGCCAGCAGACAGGGGCTAAGCAATCAGCCCCAGCATTTT. This encodes CASRQGLSNQPQHF.

This clone appeared a few times. This sequence joins TRBV4-1 and TRBJ1-5; tentative D call: TRBD1 (5 bases). This CDR3 spans 15 amino acids. CDR1 MGHRA and CDR2 YSYEKL come from the germline V gene. The V end was cut by 1 base, the J end by 9 bases, with 16 bases between. The CDR3 DNA sequence: TGCGCCAGCAGCCAAGGGGAAGGGGCAGAATGGCCCCAGCATTTT. Its protein product is CASSQGEGAEWPQHF.

About this clone itself: One end of the junction does not line up with germline, which may come from a read error. The chain recombines TRBV10-2 with TRBJ1-5, with 9 bases that match TRBD1. Germline V gene sequence: CDR1 WSHSY, CDR2 SAAADI. The CDR3 covers 15 residues. The chain's CDR3 is CVSRRDRGNNQPQHF. The CDR3, as DNA: TGCGTCAGCAGACGTGACAGGGGGAACAATCAGCCCCAGCATTTT.

This rearrangement joins TRBV29-1 to TRBJ2-5; 12 nucleotides agree with TRBD1. The CDR3 consists of 18 residues. Germline V gene data show CDR1 as SQVTM and CDR2 as ANQGSEA. J lost 5 bases, V lost 3 bases, and 16 bases had no gene match. CDR3 bases: TGCAGCGTTGATGTTTTCTGGGACAGGGGGCGCTTGGAGGAGACCCAGTACTTC. It codes for CSVDVFWDRGRLEETQYF.

The J gene is TRBJ1-2, the V gene TRBV2; no clear D gene. The CDR3 runs 13 residues. The V end was cut by 3 bases, the J end by 5 bases, with 10 bases between. Germline lookup yields CDR1 SNHLY and CDR2 FYNNEI. The CDR3 loop is CASSDFRQYGYTF. The DNA of the CDR3 is TGTGCCAGCAGTGACTTCAGGCAGTATGGCTACACCTTC.

The chain has TRBV6-1 and TRBJ2-7; 8 bases are a match to TRBD1. The trim removed 6 bases at V and 3 bases at J, leaving 7 bases unmatched. The length of the CDR3 is 14 residues. Germline V gene lookup returns CDR1 MNHNS and CDR2 SASEGT. The DNA of the CDR3 is TGTGCCAGCAGCTCTGGACAGGGTCGCTACGAGCAGTACTTC. Translated, it gives CASSSGQGRYEQYF.

The chain links TRBV7-2 to TRBJ1-2; no definite D call. CDR1 is SGHTA, CDR2 FQGNSA, per germline. CDR3 length: 14 residues. V dropped 0 bases and J dropped 2 bases, with 7 bases sitting between them. The CDR3 loop is CASSLARLNYGYTF. The CDR3 coding sequence is TGTGCCAGCAGCTTAGCGAGGTTAAACTATGGCTACACCTTC.

This chain links TRBV2 with TRBJ2-2; D is ambiguous. The CDR3 has 16 amino acids. V was pared by 0 bases and J by 4 bases, with 12 bases between. Germline V lookup: CDR1 SNHLY, CDR2 FYNNEI. This CDR3 is CASSEARRSGTGELFF. CDR3 coding DNA: TGTGCCAGCAGTGAAGCTCGGCGGTCCGGCACCGGGGAGCTGTTTTTT.

The rearrangement uses TRBV4-1 and TRBJ2-3; unclear D gene. The germline V gene encodes CDR1 MGHRA and CDR2 YSYEKL. The V and J ends lost 1 base and 8 bases respectively, with 10 bases between them. The CDR3 consists of 13 residues. Here the CDR3 DNA reads TGCGCCAGCAGCCAAGGTTCGGTGCGTACGCAGTATTTT. It specifies CASSQGSVRTQYF.

This chain links TRBV19 with TRBJ2-7, with D possibly being TRBD1 (6 bases). The CDR3 has 15 amino acids. Between the trimmed V and J ends, which lost 5 bases and 3 bases, there was a span of 17 bases. Germline CDR1 reads LNHDA; CDR2 reads SQIVND (reference sequence). The CDR3 coding sequence is TGTGCCAGTAGTGTACAGGGTCCGGAGTTCTACGAGCAGTACTTC. It codes for CASSVQGPEFYEQYF.

The V call is TRBV25-1, the J call TRBJ1-1; D possibly corresponds to TRBD1 (5 bases). The germline V gene encodes CDR1 MGHDK and CDR2 SYGVNS. This CDR3 comprises 13 residues. Trimming stripped 6 bases from V and 0 bases from J, with 8 bases between. The CDR3 nucleotides read TGTGCCAGCAGAAGGGGCATGAACACTGAAGCTTTCTTT. Its protein product is CASRRGMNTEAFF. Supplemented by reference TRBV25-1 and TRBJ1-1, the full variable domain reads EADIYQTPRYLVIGTGKKITLECSQTMGHDKMYWYQQDPGMELHLIHYSYGVNSTEKGDLSSESTVSRIRTEHFPLTLESARPSHTSQYLCASRRGMNTEAFFGQGTRLTVV.

For this clone: Without the conserved terminal phenylalanine or tryptophan, this CDR3 likely stems from a read error. This rearrangement joins TRBV19 to TRBJ2-3, with 8 bases fitting TRBD2. The V gene's germline CDR1 is LNHDA and CDR2 SQIVND (reference sequence). CDR3 length: 14 amino acids. CDR3 protein: CAISTQRETDTQYV. The CDR3 nucleotides read TGTGCCATTAGTACCCAGCGGGAGACAGATACGCAGTATGTT.

The J gene is TRBJ1-1, the V gene TRBV18; 7 bases align to TRBD1. J was trimmed by 6 bases and V by 1 base; bases with no gene match: 5. CDR1 is KGHSH and CDR2 is LQKENI in the germline V gene. The length of the CDR3 is 14 residues. The CDR3 region is CASSPLGGYSEAFF. CDR3 DNA sequence: TGTGCCAGCTCACCACTAGGGGGCTACTCTGAAGCTTTCTTT.

As concerns this clone: The sample holds other DNA sequences that translate to the same CDR3. The gene calls are TRBV4-1 and TRBJ2-7; 10 bases are shared with TRBD2. V trimming: 0 bases; J trimming: 2 bases; junction bases outside the gene matches: 13. CDR1 is MGHRA and CDR2 is YSYEKL in the germline V gene. The CDR3 has 19 amino acids. Written as DNA, the CDR3 is TGCGCCAGCAGCCAAGATTCAGGACTAGCGGACCCCCTAACCTACGAGCAGTACTTC. Amino acids: CASSQDSGLADPLTYEQYF.

This chain uses TRBV15 with TRBJ2-3, with a weak D call TRBD2 (6 bases). This CDR3 comprises 15 residues. Germline V lookup: CDR1 LNHNV, CDR2 YYDKDF (reference sequence). V lost 1 base, J lost 2 bases, and 10 bases lay in between. The CDR3: CATSRGAGPTDTQYF. The CDR3 bases are TGTGCCACCAGCAGAGGCGCGGGGCCCACAGATACGCAGTATTTT.

The rearrangement links TRBV11-2 to TRBJ2-7; maybe TRBD1 (6 bases). V shed 3 bases and J shed 0 bases, with 9 bases lying between them. Germline assignment: CDR1 SGHAT and CDR2 FQNNGV. The CDR3 has 14 amino acids. The CDR3 coding sequence is TGTGCCAGCAGCTTCGGGACAACCTCCTACGAGCAGTACTTC. It is translated as CASSFGTTSYEQYF.